These T cell receptor beta chains were read from a single sample in a study of blood T cells in healthy people across ages. TCRdb re-analysed the 5' RACE reads in MiXCR, keeping a single row per CDR3 protein. The sample contains about 1.8 million distinct CDR3 sequences, 49% of which appear only once. The sequenced sample consisted of blood. The receptor set was obtained from a woman in her 40s in good health. The conserved cysteine and the conserved F or W are not part of the CDR3 here. D genes are given only for firm matches.

j_call v_call d_call cdr3_aa
TRBJ2-5 TRBV27 TRBD1 ASSLRVFPGQLQETQY
TRBJ1-2 TRBV29-1 TRBD1 SVGGQQMYGYT
TRBJ1-1 TRBV12-3/TRBV12-4 TRBD1 ASSSRTGSKPGAF
TRBJ2-5 TRBV12-3/TRBV12-4 TRBD2 ASSTPGLAAPQY
TRBJ2-1 TRBV29-1 TRBD2 SGVSGGSYNEQF
TRBJ2-2 TRBV20-1 TRBD1 SARRGQGNGELF
TRBJ2-1 TRBV20-1 TRBD1 SAPGTGYNEQF
TRBJ2-3 TRBV7-2 - ASSLRGRGADTQY
TRBJ1-5 TRBV20-1 TRBD1 SARKQGARFEGQPQH
- TRBV15 - ATSSRGKETQY
TRBJ2-3 TRBV28 TRBD2 ASAGETPSTDTQY
TRBJ2-3 TRBV7-2 TRBD2 ASRLAGGSTGTQY
TRBJ2-1 TRBV7-2 TRBD2 ASSSTSGGAYEQF
- TRBV7-6 - ASSSRRSGETQY
TRBJ2-3 TRBV5-1 - ASQSGGAEDTQY
TRBJ2-5 TRBV7-8 TRBD1 ANGRLTGAEETQY
TRBJ2-5 TRBV27 TRBD1 ASRETGGSHRQETQY
TRBJ1-5 TRBV25-1 - ASSEREGSGQPQH
TRBJ2-7 TRBV11-3 - ASSLDHRGWRGFCEQY
TRBJ2-3 TRBV20-1 - SASSGVPGDTQY